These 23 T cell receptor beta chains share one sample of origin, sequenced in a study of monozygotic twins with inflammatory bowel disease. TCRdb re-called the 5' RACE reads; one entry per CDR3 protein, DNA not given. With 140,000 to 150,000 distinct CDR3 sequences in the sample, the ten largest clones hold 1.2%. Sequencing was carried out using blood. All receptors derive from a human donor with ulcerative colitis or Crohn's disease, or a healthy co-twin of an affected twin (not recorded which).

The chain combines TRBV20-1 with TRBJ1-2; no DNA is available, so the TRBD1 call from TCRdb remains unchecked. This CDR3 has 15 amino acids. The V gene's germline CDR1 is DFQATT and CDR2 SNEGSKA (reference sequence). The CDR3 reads CSARLTGRANYGYTF.

The chain's CDR3 is CAISDGVGETQYF. This sequence joins TRBV10-3 and TRBJ2-5. The CDR3 runs 13 residues. CDR1 and CDR2 (germline): ENHRY, SYGVKD.

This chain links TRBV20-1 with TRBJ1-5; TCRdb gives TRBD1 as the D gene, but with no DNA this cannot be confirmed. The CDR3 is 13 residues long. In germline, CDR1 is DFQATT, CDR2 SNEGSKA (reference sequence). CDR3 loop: CSVIVAGDAPQHF.

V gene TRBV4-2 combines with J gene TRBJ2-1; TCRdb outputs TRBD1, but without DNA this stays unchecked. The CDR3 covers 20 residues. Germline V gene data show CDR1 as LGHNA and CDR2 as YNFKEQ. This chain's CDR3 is CASSRPRGGPGPQSYNEQFF.

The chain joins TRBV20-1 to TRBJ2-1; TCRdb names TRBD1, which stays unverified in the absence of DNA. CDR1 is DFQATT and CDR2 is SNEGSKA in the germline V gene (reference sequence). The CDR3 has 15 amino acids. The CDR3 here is CSARVQNRVYNEQFF.

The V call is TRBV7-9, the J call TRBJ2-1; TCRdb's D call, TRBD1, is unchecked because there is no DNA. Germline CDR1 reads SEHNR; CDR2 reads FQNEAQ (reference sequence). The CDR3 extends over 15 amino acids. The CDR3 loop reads CASSSTRPLYNEQFF. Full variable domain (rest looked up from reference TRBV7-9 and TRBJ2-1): DTGVSQNPRHKITKRGQNVTFRCDPISEHNRLYWYRQTLGQGPEFLTYFQNEAQLEKSRLLSDRFSAERPKGSFSTLEIQRTEQGDSAMYLCASSSTRPLYNEQFFGPGTRLTVL.

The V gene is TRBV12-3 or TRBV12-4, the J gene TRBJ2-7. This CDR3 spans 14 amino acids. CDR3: CASKAGLPSYEQYF.

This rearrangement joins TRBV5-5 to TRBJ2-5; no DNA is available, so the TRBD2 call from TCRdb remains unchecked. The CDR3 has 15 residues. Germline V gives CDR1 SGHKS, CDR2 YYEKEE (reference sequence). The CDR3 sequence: CASTLMWREQETQYF.

The CDR3 loop reads CASSWGGRADEQYF. This chain joins TRBV7-8 and TRBJ2-7; TCRdb selects TRBD1, and the lack of DNA leaves this call unchecked. CDR3 length: 14 residues. CDR1 and CDR2 (germline): SGHVS, FQNEAQ.

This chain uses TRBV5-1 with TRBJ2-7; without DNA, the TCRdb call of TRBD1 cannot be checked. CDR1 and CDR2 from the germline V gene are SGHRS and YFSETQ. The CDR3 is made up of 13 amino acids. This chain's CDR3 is CASSPGANYEQYF. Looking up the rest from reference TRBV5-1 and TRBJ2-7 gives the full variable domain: KAGVTQTPRYLIKTRGQQVTLSCSPISGHRSVSWYQQTPGQGLQFLFEYFSETQRNKGNFPGRFSGRQFSNSRSEMNVSTLELGDSALYLCASSPGANYEQYFGPGTRLTVT.

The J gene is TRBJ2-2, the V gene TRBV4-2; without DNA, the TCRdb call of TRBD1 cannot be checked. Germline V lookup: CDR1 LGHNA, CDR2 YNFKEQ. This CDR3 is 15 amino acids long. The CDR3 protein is CASSRDKPGAGELFF.

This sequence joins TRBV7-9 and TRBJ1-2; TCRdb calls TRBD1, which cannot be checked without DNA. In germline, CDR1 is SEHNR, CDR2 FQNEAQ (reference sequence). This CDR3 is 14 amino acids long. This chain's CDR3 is CASSLAGQVLGYTF. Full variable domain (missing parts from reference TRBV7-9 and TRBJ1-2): DTGVSQNPRHKITKRGQNVTFRCDPISEHNRLYWYRQTLGQGPEFLTYFQNEAQLEKSRLLSDRFSAERPKGSFSTLEIQRTEQGDSAMYLCASSLAGQVLGYTFGSGTRLTVV.

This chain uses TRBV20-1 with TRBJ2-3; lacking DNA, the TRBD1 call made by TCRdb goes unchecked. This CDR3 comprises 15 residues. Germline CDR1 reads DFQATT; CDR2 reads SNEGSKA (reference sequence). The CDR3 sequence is CSARGSGLGTDTQYF.

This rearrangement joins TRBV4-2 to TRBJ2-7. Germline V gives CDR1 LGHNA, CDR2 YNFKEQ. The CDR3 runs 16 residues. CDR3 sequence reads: CASSQSSSYRPYEQYF.

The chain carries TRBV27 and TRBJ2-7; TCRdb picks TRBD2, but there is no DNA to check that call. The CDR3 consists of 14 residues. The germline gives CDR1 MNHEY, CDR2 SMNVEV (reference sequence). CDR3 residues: CASSPSGGLNEQYF.

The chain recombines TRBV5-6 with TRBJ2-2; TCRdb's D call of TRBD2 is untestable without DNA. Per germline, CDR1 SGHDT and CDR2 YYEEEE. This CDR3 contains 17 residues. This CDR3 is CASSLLLTTTNTGELFF.

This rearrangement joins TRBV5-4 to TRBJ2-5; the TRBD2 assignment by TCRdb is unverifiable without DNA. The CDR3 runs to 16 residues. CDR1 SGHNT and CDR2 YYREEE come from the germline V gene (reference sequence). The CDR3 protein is CASRPSPGASRETQYF.

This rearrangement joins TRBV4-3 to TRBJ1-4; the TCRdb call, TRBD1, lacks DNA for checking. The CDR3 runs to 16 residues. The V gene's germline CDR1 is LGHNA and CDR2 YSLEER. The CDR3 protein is CASSQATGTGNEKLFF.

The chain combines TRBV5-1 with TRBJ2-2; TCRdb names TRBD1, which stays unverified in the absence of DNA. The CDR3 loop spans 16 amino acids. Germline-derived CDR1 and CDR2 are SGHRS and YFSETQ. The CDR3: CASSISTVPNTGELFF.

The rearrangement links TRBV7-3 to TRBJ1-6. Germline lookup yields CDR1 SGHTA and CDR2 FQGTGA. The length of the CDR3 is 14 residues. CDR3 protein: CASSLTGLASPLHF.

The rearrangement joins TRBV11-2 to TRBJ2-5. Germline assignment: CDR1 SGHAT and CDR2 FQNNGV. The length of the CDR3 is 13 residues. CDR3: CASSLGEVETQYF.

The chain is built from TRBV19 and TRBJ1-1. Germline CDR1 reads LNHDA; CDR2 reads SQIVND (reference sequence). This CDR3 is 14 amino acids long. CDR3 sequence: CASSMGVMNTEAFF.

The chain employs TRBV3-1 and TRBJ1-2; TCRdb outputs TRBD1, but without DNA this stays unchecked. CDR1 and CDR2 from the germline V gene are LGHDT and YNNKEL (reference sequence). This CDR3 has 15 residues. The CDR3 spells CASSQDGSRPGGYTF.